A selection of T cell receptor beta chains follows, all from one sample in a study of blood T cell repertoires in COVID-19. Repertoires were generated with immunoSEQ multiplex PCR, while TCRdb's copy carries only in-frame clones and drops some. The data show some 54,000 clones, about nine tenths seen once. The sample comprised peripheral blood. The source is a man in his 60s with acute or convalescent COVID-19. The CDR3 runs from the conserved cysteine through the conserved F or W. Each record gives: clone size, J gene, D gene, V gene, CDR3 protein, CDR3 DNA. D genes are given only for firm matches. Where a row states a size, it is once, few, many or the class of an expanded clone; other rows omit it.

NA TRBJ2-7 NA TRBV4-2 CASSQDVRGGPRNEQYF TGTGCCAGCAGCCAAGATGTAAGGGGAGGCCCCCGCAACGAGCAGTACTTC
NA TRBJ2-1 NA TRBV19 CASSMDGSSYNEQFF TGTGCCAGTAGTATGGACGGGAGCTCCTACAATGAGCAGTTCTTC
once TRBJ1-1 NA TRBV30 CAWSSDRMNTEAFF TGTGCCTGGAGTTCGGACAGAATGAACACTGAAGCTTTCTTT
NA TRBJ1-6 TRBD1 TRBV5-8 CASRSDRASPLHF TGTGCCAGCAGGTCGGACAGGGCCTCACCCCTCCACTTT
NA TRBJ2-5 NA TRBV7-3 CASSLKGTGAGETQYF TGTGCCAGCAGCTTAAAAGGGACTGGGGCGGGAGAGACCCAGTACTTC
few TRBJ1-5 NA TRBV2 CASTNRVDQPQHF TGTGCCAGCACAAACCGGGTAGATCAGCCCCAGCATTTT
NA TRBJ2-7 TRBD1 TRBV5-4 CASSLDRGHEQYF TGTGCCAGCAGCCTCGACAGGGGCCACGAGCAGTACTTC
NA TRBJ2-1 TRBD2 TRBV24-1 CATSDSKPRTSGSIVGNEQFF TGTGCCACCAGTGATTCCAAACCCAGGACTAGCGGGAGTATTGTCGGCAATGAGCAGTTCTTC
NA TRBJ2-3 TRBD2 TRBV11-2 CASSPRLAGRTDTQYF TGTGCCAGCAGCCCGCGACTAGCGGGACGCACAGATACGCAGTATTTT
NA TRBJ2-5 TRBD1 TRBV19 CASSDPTGAVQETQYF TGTGCCAGTAGTGATCCGACAGGGGCGGTCCAAGAGACCCAGTACTTC
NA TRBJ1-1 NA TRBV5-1 CASSLTGLDTEAFF TGCGCCAGCAGCTTGACAGGGTTAGACACTGAAGCTTTCTTT
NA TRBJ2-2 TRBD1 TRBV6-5 CASSYPGQGPGELFF TGTGCCAGCAGTTACCCGGGACAGGGTCCCGGGGAGCTGTTTTTT
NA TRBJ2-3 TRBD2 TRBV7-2 CASSLSGNTDTQYF TGTGCCAGCAGCTTAAGCGGGAACACAGATACGCAGTATTTT
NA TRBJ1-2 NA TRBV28 CASSFPQGTLLF TGTGCCAGCAGTTTCCCTCAGGGTACTCTCCTCTTC
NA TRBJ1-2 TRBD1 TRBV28 CASRIQGAGSYGYTF TGTGCCAGCAGAATCCAGGGGGCTGGTAGCTATGGCTACACCTTC
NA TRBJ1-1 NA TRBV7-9 CASSPPRVQNTEAFF TGTGCCAGCAGCCCCCCCAGGGTGCAGAACACTGAAGCTTTCTTT
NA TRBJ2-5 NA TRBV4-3 CASSRRVGSETQYF TGCGCCAGCAGCCGGAGGGTCGGAAGCGAGACCCAGTACTTC
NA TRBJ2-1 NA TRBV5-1 CASSLDGGDSYNEQFF TGCGCCAGCAGCTTGGATGGAGGGGACTCCTACAATGAGCAGTTCTTC
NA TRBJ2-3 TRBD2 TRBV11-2 CASSLITSGSRGDTQYF TGTGCCAGCAGCTTAATAACTAGCGGGAGTAGGGGAGATACGCAGTATTTT
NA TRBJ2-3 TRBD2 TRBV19 CASSSASGSGVADTQYF TGTGCCAGTAGTAGTGCTAGCGGGAGTGGCGTTGCAGATACGCAGTATTTT
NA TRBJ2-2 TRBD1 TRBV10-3 CAISTGTDNTGELFF TGTGCCATCAGTACCGGGACAGATAACACCGGGGAGCTGTTTTTT
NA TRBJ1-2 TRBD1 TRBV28 CASSFPGQLYGYTF TGTGCCAGCAGTTTCCCGGGACAGCTCTATGGCTACACCTTC
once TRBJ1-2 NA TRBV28 CASSNFRGNYGYTF TGTGCCAGCAGCAACTTCAGGGGAAACTATGGCTACACCTTC
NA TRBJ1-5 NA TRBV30 CAWSGTFSNQPQHF TGTGCCTGGAGTGGGACATTTAGCAATCAGCCCCAGCATTTT
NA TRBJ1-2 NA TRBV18 CASSPLETRGIGAGGYTF TGTGCCAGCTCACCACTCGAGACTCGGGGAATTGGTGCGGGTGGCTACACCTTC
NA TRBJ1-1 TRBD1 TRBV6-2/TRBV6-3 CASSYAQGAGNTEAFF TGTGCCAGCAGTTACGCGCAGGGGGCTGGGAACACTGAAGCTTTCTTT
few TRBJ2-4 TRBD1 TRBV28 CASSFVGQGAKNIQYF TGTGCCAGCAGTTTTGTGGGACAGGGAGCCAAAAACATTCAGTACTTC